What follows are 3 T cell receptor beta chains derived from one specimen sequenced in a study of T cell responses to AZD1222 COVID-19 vaccine. Clones were sequenced by immunoSEQ multiplex PCR, and TCRdb holds only the in-frame ones, with some missing. The data hold around 94,000 clones, with roughly nine tenths observed a single time. Here the sequenced sample was peripheral blood, taken on day 0 of AZD1222 vaccination. The receptors were sampled from an adult in good health.

The chain has TRBV20-1 and TRBJ2-7; D not resolved. Trimming shortened V by 6 bases and J by 4 bases, and 10 bases separated the two germline ends. CDR3 size: 11 residues. Germline CDR1 is DFQATT and CDR2 is SNEGSKA (reference sequence). The CDR3 bases are TGCAGTGCCCTAGGGCCTTACGAGCAGTACTTC. Translation gives CSALGPYEQYF.

This clone has a single count. The rearrangement joins TRBV4-1 to TRBJ1-4, with 9 bases matching TRBD1. The CDR3 sequence is 16 residues long. With V trimmed by 2 bases and J by 5 bases, 6 bases remained unmatched. Germline V gene sequence: CDR1 MGHRA, CDR2 YSYEKL. The DNA of the CDR3 is TGCGCCAGCAGCCAAAACACCGGGACAGGGAATGAAAAACTGTTTTTT. Protein sequence: CASSQNTGTGNEKLFF.

The chain recombines TRBV13 with TRBJ2-7; a weak D match, TRBD1 (6 bases). This CDR3 is built from 14 residues. Trimming shortened V by 2 bases and J by 2 bases, and 10 bases separated the two germline ends. In germline, CDR1 is PRHDT, CDR2 FYEKMQ (reference sequence). CDR3 amino acids: CASSLRGKTYEQYF. DNA for the CDR3: TGTGCCAGCAGCTTAAGGGGGAAAACCTACGAGCAGTACTTC.